The clone carrying this T cell receptor (beta chain) has ten or more counts. The junction shows a germline mismatch at one end, possibly a read error. The record originates from a study of blood T cells in healthy people across ages. Sample-barcoded 5' priming and a J-beta primer mix drove a second PCR of roughly 6 to 12 cycles. TCRdb used MiXCR to reprocess the 5' RACE reads, holding one entry per CDR3 protein. The repertoire consists of roughly 1 million distinct CDR3 sequences, with about 25% occurring once and the leading ten covering around 0.75%. CDR1 is SGHRS and CDR2 is YFSETQ in the germline V gene. The CDR3 is 12 residues long. These data were likewise used in another study, on T cells of mothers and their children. From that paper: Compared with unrelated pairs, related mother-child pairs had slightly higher, non-significant overlap.

The receptor comes from a girl aged 2 to 9 in good health. The sequenced sample consisted of blood. The rearrangement joins TRBV5-1 to TRBJ2-1; D is undetermined. CDR3: CASSLAYNEQFF. The CDR3 coding sequence is TGTGCCAGCAGTTTGGCCTACAATGAGCAGTTCTTC.